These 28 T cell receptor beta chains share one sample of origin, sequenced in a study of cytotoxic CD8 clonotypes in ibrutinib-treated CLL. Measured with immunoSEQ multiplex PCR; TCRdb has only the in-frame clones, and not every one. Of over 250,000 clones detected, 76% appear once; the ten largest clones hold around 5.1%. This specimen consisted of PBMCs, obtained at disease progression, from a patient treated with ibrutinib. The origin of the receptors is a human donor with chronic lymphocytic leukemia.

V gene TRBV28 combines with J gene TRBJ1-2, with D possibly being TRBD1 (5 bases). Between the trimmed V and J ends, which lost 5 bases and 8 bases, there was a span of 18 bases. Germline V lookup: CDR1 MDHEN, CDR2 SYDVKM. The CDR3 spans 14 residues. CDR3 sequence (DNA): TGTGCCAGCAGTCCCCCACGATGGGGGAACGGCTACACCTTC. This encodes CASSPPRWGNGYTF.

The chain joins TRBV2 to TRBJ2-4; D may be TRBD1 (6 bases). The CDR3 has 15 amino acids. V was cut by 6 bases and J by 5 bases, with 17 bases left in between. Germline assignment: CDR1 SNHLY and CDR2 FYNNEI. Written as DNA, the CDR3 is TGTGCCAGCAGACCAGAAACAGGGCACGAAAACATTCAGTACTTC. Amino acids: CASRPETGHENIQYF.

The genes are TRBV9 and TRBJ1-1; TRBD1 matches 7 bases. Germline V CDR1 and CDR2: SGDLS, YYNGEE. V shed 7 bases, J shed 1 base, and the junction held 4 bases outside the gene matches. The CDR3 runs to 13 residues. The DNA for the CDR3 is TGTGCCAGCGGACAGGTTCCGAACACTGAAGCTTTCTTT. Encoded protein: CASGQVPNTEAFF.

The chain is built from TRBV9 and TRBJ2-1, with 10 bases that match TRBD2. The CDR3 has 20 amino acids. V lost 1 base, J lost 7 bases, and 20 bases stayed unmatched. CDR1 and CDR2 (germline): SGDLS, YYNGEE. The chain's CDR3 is CASSVRLAGATLALGNEQFF. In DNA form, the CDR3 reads TGTGCCAGCAGCGTAAGGCTAGCGGGGGCCACCTTAGCGCTGGGGAATGAGCAGTTCTTC. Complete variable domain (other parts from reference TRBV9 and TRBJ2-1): DSGVTQTPKHLITATGQRVTLRCSPRSGDLSVYWYQQSLDQGLQFLIQYYNGEERAKGNILERFSAQQFPDLHSELNLSSLELGDSALYFCASSVRLAGATLALGNEQFFGPGTRLTVL.

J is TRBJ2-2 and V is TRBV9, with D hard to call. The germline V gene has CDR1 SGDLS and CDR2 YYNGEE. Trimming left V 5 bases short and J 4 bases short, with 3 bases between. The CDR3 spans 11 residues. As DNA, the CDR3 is TGTGCCAGCAGAACCACCGGGGAGCTGTTTTTT. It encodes CASRTTGELFF.

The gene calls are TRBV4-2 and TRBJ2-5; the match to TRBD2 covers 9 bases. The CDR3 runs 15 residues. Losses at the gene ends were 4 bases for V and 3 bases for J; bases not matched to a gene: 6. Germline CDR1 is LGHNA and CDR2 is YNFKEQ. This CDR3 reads CASSPLAGQEETQYF. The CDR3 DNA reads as TGTGCCAGCAGCCCCCTAGCGGGGCAGGAAGAGACCCAGTACTTC.

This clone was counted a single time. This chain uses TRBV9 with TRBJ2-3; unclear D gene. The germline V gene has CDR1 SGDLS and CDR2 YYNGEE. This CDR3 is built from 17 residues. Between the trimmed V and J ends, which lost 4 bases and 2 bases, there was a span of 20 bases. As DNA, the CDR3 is TGTGCCAGCAGCCCCGTCGTCTTGGCCTCGCACACAGATACGCAGTATTTT. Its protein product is CASSPVVLASHTDTQYF.

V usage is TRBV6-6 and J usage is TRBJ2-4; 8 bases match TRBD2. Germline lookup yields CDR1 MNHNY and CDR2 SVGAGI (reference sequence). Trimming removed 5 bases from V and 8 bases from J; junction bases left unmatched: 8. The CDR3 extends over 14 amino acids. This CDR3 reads CASSTPAGVDIQYF. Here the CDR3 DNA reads TGTGCCAGCAGTACACCAGCGGGAGTAGACATTCAGTACTTC.

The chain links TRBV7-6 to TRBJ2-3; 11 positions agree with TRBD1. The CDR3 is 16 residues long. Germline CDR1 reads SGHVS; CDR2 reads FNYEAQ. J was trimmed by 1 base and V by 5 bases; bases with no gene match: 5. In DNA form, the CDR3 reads TGTGCCAGCAGCCCGGACAGGGGGCTTGGCACAGATACGCAGTATTTT. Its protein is CASSPDRGLGTDTQYF.

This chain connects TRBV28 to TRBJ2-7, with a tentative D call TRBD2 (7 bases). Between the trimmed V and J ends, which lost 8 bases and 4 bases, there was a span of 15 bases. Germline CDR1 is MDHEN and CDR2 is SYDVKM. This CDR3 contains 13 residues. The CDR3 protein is CASFSGRGYEQYF. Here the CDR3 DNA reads TGTGCCAGCTTTTCTGGGAGGGGGTACGAGCAGTACTTC.

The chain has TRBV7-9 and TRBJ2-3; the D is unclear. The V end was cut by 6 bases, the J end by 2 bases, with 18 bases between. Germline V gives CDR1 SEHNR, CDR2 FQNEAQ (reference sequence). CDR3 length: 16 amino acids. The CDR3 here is CASSGRPNTVTDTQYF. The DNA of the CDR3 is TGTGCCAGCAGTGGCCGACCCAATACGGTCACAGATACGCAGTATTTT.

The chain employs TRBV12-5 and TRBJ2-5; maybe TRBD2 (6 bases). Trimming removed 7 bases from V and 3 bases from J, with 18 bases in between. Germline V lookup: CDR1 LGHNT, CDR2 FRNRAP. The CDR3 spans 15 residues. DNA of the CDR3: TGTGCTAGTGCGTTTTCGGGGGTGGGGAAAGAGACCCAGTACTTC. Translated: CASAFSGVGKETQYF.

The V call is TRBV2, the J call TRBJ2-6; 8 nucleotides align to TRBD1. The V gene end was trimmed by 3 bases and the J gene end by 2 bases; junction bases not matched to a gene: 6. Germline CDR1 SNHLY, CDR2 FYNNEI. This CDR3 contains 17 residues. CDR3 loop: CASSDRTGLAGANVLTF. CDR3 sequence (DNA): TGTGCCAGCAGTGATAGGACAGGGCTGGCTGGGGCCAACGTCCTGACTTTC.

CDR3 region: CASSQWSGYGYTF. The CDR3 DNA is TGTGCCAGCAGCCAATGGTCGGGCTATGGCTACACCTTC. The rearrangement links TRBV14 to TRBJ1-2; D remains unclear. Trimming pared 2 bases from V and 4 bases from J, leaving 8 bases between. From germline, CDR1 is SGHDN and CDR2 FVKESK. The CDR3 has 13 amino acids.

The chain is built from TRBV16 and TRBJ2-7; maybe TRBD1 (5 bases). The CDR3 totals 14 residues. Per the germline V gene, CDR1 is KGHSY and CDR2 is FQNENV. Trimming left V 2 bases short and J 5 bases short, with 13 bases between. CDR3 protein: CASSQGAYPHEQYF. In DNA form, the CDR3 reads TGTGCCAGCAGCCAAGGGGCGTATCCCCACGAGCAGTACTTC.

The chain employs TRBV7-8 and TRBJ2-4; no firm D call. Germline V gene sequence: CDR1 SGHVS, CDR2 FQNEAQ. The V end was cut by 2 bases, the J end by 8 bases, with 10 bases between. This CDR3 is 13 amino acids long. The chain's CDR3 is CASSLRPGYIQYF. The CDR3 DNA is TGTGCCAGCAGCTTACGGCCGGGTTACATTCAGTACTTC.

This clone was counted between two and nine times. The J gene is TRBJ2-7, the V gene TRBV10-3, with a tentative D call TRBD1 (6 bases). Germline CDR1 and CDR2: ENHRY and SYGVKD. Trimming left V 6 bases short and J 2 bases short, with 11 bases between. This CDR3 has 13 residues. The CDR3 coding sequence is TGTGCCATCAGAAACAGGGTTGCCTACGAGCAGTACTTC. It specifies CAIRNRVAYEQYF.

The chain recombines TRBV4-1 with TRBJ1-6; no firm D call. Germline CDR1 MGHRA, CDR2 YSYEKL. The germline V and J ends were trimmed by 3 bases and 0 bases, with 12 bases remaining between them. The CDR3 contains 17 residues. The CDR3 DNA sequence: TGCGCCAGCAGCCATGATTCTACAAGCTCCTATAATTCACCCCTCCACTTT. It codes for CASSHDSTSSYNSPLHF.

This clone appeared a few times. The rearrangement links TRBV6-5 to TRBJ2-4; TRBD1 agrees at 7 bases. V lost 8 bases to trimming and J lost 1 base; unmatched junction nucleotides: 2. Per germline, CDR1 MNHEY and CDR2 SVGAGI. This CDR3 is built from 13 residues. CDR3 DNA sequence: TGTGCCAGCCGGGACAGCGCCAAAAACATTCAGTACTTC. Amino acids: CASRDSAKNIQYF.

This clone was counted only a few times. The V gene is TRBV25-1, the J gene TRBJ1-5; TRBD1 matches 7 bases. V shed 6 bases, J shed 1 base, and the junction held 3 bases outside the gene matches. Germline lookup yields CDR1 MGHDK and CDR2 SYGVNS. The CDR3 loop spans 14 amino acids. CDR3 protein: CASSQQGSNQPQHF. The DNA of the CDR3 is TGTGCCAGCAGCCAACAGGGGAGCAATCAGCCCCAGCATTTT.

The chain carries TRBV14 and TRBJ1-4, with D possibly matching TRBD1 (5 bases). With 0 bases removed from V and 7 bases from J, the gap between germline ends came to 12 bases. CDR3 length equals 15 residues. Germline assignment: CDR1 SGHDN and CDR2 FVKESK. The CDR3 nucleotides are TGTGCCAGCAGCCAAGATTACGACGGGGGTGAAAAACTGTTTTTT. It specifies CASSQDYDGGEKLFF.

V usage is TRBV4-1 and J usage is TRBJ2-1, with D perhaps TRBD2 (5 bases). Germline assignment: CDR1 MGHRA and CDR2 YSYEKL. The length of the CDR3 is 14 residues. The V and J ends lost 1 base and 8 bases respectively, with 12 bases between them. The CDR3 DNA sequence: TGCGCCAGCAGCCAAGTAAACCGGCGGGATGAGCAGTTCTTC. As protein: CASSQVNRRDEQFF.

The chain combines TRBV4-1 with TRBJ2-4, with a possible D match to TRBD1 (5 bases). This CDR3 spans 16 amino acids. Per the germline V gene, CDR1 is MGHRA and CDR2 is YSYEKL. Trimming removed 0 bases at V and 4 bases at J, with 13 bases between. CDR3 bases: TGCGCCAGCAGCCAAGAGGACAATTGGAAAAAAAACATTCAGTACTTC. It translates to CASSQEDNWKKNIQYF.

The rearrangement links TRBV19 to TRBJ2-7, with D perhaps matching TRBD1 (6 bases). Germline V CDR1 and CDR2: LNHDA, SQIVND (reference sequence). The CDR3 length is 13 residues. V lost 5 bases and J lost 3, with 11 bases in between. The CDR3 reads CASSSDRSYEQYF. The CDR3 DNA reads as TGTGCCAGTAGTTCCGACAGGAGCTACGAGCAGTACTTC.

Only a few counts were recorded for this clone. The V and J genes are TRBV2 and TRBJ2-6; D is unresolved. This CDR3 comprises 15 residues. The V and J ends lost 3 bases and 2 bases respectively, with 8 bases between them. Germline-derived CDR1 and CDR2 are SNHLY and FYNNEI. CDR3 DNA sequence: TGTGCCAGCAGTGAGTCAAGCCCTGGGGCCAACGTCCTGACTTTC. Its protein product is CASSESSPGANVLTF.

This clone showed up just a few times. This chain's CDR3 is CASSEVAGGERDNEQFF. CDR3 nucleotides: TGTGCCAGCAGTGAAGTAGCGGGAGGGGAGAGGGACAATGAGCAGTTCTTC. The chain joins TRBV2 to TRBJ2-1; 11 bases match TRBD2. The junction had 7 bases not matched to a gene; V was cut back by 1 base and J by 5 bases. CDR3 length: 17 residues. Germline V gene data show CDR1 as SNHLY and CDR2 as FYNNEI.

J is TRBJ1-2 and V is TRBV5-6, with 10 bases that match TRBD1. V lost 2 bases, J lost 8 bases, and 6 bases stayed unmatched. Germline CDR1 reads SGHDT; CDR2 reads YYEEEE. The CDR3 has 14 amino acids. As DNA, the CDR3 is TGTGCCAGCAGCTTACCCGGGACAGGGGTCGGCTACACCTTC. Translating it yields CASSLPGTGVGYTF. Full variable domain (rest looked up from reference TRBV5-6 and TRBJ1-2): DAGVTQSPTHLIKTRGQQVTLRCSPKSGHDTVSWYQQALGQGPQFIFQYYEEEERQRGNFPDRFSGHQFPNYSSELNVNALLLGDSALYLCASSLPGTGVGYTFGSGTRLTVV.

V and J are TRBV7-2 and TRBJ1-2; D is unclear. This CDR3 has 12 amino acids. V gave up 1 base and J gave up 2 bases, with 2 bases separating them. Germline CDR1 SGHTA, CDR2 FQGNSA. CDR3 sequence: CASSLVNYGYTF. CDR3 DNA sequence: TGTGCCAGCAGCTTAGTCAACTATGGCTACACCTTC.